This T cell receptor beta chain was recovered during a study of blood T cell repertoires in COVID-19. Assay: immunoSEQ multiplex PCR; the TCRdb copy retains only in-frame clones and omits some. The sample yields some 15,000 clones, 88% seen once. The V segment lost 8 bases and the J segment 0 bases; nucleotides outside the gene matches: 10. Per the germline V gene, CDR1 is GTSNPN and CDR2 is SVGIG (reference sequence). This CDR3 region has 17 residues. Sequences were obtained from peripheral blood. This TCR derives from a human donor in a cohort sampled during active COVID-19. The V and J genes are TRBV30 and TRBJ2-6; 10 bases are a match to TRBD1. The CDR3 bases are TGTGCCCGGCGGGGGGACAGGGGATACTCTGGGGCCAACGTCCTGACTTTC. This translates into CARRGDRGYSGANVLTF.